This TCR beta chain is from a study of siplizumab effects on memory and regulatory T cells (dated by TCRdb to about 2019). Study-level background: The effect of the anti-CD2 antibody siplizumab on alloreactive T-cell subsets was examined in allogeneic mixed lymphocyte reactions constructed from human PBMCs. Overall study results and their limits: For roughly 80-97% of proliferating CD4+ or CD8+ clones, no naive or memory phenotype could be assigned. Unstimulated naive T cells appeared to be more diverse than memory T cells, and naive cells seemed to make a substantial contribution to the alloresponse. Because sequences below about 10^-5 frequency were poorly captured, only a minor fraction of alloreactive clones could be mapped to unstimulated subsets. Among mappable alloreactive CD4+ clones, an average Treg-derived fraction of 68.8% was observed with siplizumab, compared with more than 25% in control reactions. The cumulative frequency of alloreactive sequences that could be traced back to unstimulated CD4+ memory T cells was significantly reduced by siplizumab. Whether proliferating Tregs from siplizumab cultures actually had suppressive function was not functionally confirmed.

Sorted unstimulated T cells and proliferating T cells recovered from mixed lymphocyte reactions were subjected to TCRbeta CDR3 sequencing. Fresh whole blood from about ten HLA-typed healthy donors served as the source for isolating PBMCs. To prepare the library, the immunoSEQ multiplex PCR assay was applied. Each sample had 90,000 to 100,000 TCR templates assayed by the deep sequencing platform. Genomic DNA extracted from sorted T cells was used for TCRbeta CDR3 sequencing. The paper's processing steps were these. The R programming language was used for clonal analysis of the TCRbeta CDR3 data. Alloreactive CD4+ and CD8+ clones were defined by comparing unstimulated samples with post-reaction CFSE-low samples. By matching sequences to the repertoires of sorted unstimulated Treg and non-Treg cells, each alloreactive CD4+ clone was assigned a regulatory or non-regulatory origin. In TCRdb, the immuneACCESS table is reduced to in-frame sequences with V and J assigned. These tables do not hold every clone; where another copy was compared, an unresolved V gene accounts for under half, and the others remain unexplained. The D gene and trimming were derived from the DNA, and the V and J assignments and clone size from that table. The table for this sample lists roughly 75,000 clones; roughly 93% of them were counted only once. Jointly, the top ten make up less than 5.5% of the sample.

To note about this clone: Which antigen it targets is not known. The input lacks base qualities; no much larger clone sits a single base away.

V was cut back by 3 bases and J by 3 bases, leaving a gap of 12 bases between them. The germline V gene (reference sequence) supplies CDR1 MNHEY and CDR2 SMNVEV. The CDR3 holds 15 amino acids from the cysteine to the phenylalanine. The retained sequence is limited to the CDR3, 45 bases, with the frame set at the first base. The TCR was taken from a human donor in good health. Material for sequencing was CD8+ T cells sorted from blood. Recombination linked TRBV27 to TRBJ2-1; TRBD1 is possibly the D segment (6 matching bases). CDR3 sequence: CASSLGQGIYNEQFF. In nucleotides, the sequence is TGTGCCAGCAGTTTGGGCCAGGGGATCTACAATGAGCAGTTCTTC.